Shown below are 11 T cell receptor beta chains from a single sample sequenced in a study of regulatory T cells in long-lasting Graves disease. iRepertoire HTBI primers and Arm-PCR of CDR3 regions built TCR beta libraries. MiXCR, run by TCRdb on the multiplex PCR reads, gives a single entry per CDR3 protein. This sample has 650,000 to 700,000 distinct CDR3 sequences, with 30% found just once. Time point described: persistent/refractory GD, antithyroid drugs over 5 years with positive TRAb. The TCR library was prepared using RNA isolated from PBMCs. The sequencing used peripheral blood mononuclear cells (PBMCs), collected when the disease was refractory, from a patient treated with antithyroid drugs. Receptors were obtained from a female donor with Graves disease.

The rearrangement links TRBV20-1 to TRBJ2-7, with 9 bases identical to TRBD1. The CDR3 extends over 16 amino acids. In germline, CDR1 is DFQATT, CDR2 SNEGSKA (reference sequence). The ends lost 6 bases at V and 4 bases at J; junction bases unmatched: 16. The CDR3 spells CSAEHTSGTGTYEQYF. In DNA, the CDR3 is TGCAGTGCCGAACATACCTCCGGGACAGGGACTTACGAGCAGTACTTC.

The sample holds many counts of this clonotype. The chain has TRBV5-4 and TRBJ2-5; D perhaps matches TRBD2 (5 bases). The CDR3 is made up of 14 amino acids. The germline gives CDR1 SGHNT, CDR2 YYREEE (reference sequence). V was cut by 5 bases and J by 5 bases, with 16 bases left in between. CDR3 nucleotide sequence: TGTGCCAGCAGTACCGGAGAGGAGGAGGAGACCCAGTACTTC. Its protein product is CASSTGEEEETQYF. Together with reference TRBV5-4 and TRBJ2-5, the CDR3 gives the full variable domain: ETGVTQSPTHLIKTRGQQVTLRCSSQSGHNTVSWYQQALGQGPQFIFQYYREEENGRGNFPPRFSGLQFPNYSSELNVNALELDDSALYLCASSTGEEEETQYFGPGTRLLVL.

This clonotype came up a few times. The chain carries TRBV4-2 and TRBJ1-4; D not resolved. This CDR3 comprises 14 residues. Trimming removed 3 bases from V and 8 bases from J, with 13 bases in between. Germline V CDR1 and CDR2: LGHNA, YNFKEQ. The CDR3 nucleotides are TGTGCCAGCAGCCATTTGGACGGTAACGAAAAACTGTTTTTT. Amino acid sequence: CASSHLDGNEKLFF.

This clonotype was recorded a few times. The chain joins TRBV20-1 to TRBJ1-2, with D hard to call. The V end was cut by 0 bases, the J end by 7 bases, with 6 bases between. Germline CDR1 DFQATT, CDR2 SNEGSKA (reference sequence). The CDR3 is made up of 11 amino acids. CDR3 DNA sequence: TGCAGTGCTAGAGATGACGGTGGCTACACCTTC. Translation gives CSARDDGGYTF.

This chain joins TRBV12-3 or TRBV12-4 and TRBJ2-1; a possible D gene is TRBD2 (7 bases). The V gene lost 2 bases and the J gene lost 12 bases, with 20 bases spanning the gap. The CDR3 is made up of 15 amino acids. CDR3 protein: CASSLSGGAMHGQFF. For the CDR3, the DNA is TGTGCCAGCAGTTTATCGGGGGGCGCCATGCATGGGCAGTTCTTC.

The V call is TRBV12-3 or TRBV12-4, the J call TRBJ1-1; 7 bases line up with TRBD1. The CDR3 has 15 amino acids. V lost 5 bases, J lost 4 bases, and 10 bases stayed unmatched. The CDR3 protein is CASSPLASGGTEAFF. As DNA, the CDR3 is TGTGCCAGCAGTCCTCTAGCGTCAGGGGGCACTGAAGCTTTCTTT.

CDR3 sequence: CASKTGTKGNIQYF. DNA for the CDR3: TGTGCCAGCAAGACAGGGACGAAGGGCAACATTCAGTACTTC. This rearrangement joins TRBV6-1 to TRBJ2-4; TRBD1 matches 7 bases. Trimming cost V 7 bases and J 7 bases; bases outside gene matches: 10. CDR1 is MNHNS and CDR2 is SASEGT in the germline V gene. The CDR3 totals 14 residues.

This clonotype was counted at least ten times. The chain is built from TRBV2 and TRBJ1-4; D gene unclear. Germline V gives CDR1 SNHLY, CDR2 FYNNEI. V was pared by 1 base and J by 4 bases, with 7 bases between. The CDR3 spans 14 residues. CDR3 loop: CASSEGKGNEKLFF. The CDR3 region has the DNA TGTGCCAGCAGTGAAGGGAAGGGTAATGAAAAACTGTTTTTT.

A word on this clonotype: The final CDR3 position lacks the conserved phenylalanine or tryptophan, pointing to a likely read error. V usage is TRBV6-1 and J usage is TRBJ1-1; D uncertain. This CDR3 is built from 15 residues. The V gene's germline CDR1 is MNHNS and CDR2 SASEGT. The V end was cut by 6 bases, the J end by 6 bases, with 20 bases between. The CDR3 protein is CASSPTTALGPEAFL. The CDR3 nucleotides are TGTGCCAGCAGCCCTACCACAGCCCTGGGCCCTGAAGCTTTCCTT.

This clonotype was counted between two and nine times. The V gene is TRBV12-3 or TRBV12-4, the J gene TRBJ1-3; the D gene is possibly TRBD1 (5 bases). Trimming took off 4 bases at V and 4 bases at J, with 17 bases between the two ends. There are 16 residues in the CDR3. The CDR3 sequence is CASSSGRAGGGNTIYF. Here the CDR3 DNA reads TGTGCCAGCAGTTCAGGGAGGGCGGGTGGAGGAAACACCATATATTTT.

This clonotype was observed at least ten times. The CDR3 spells CSASRTSVNYEQYF. CDR3 sequence (DNA): TGCAGTGCTTCCCGGACTAGCGTGAACTACGAGCAGTACTTC. This chain connects TRBV20-1 to TRBJ2-7; 9 positions match TRBD2. V lost 5 bases, J lost 3 bases, and 8 bases stayed unmatched. The CDR3 totals 14 residues. Germline V gene sequence: CDR1 DFQATT, CDR2 SNEGSKA (reference sequence).